The clone carrying this T cell receptor (beta chain) was counted ten times or more. Its antigen is not known. TCRdb reanalysed the 5' RACE reads using MiXCR and keeps one entry per CDR3 protein. The sample has under 250,000 distinct CDR3 sequences; 8.2% are singletons. This sample stems from a study of CD8 T cells in ankylosing spondylitis. Study conclusions and caveats: Clones linked to the disease showed a CD8+ phenotype. They occurred at relatively low frequencies in peripheral blood. Within matched ankylosing spondylitis synovial fluid, disease-linked clones were reportedly significantly enriched.

Germline CDR1 is MNHNS and CDR2 is SASEGT. This CDR3 is built from 13 residues. V gave up 6 bases and J gave up 4 bases; unmatched junction bases: 1. The chain has TRBV6-1 and TRBJ2-2; TRBD2 matches at 8 bases. The sample taken for sequencing was blood, either unsorted or a sorted T cell fraction (not recorded which). The clonotype was recovered from a female donor with ankylosing spondylitis or in good health (not recorded which). The CDR3: CASRLAATGELFF. The CDR3 nucleotides are TGTGCCAGCAGACTAGCGGCCACCGGGGAGCTGTTTTTT.